This T cell receptor beta chain was identified during a study of regulatory T cells in long-lasting Graves disease. Sequencing libraries for TCR beta were prepared with iRepertoire HTBI primers and Arm-PCR of CDR3 regions. MiXCR, applied by TCRdb to the multiplex PCR reads, yields one record per CDR3 protein. The sample lists roughly 400,000 distinct CDR3 sequences; approximately 15% were seen once. Germline CDR1 reads MDHEN; CDR2 reads SYDVKM. The CDR3 runs 15 residues. Trimming took 2 bases from V and 10 from J, leaving 18 bases between them. Study results and limitations: Favored gene segments in persistent disease were TRBV28, TRBJ1-2 and TRBJ2-5. Persistent patients had more shared public clonotypes (around 2,700) than new patients (approximately 920).

Documented time point: newly diagnosed GD, antithyroid drugs for less than 3 months. From PBMCs, RNA was extracted and then used to make the TCR library. The patients were enrolled through endocrinology in Xi'an, China. This clonotype was recorded many times. Its target is not known. These data also formed part of another study, on T cells in Graves' hyperthyroidism and ophthalmopathy.

The sample was peripheral blood mononuclear cells (PBMCs), taken at new diagnosis, from a patient treated with antithyroid drugs. The V gene is TRBV28, the J gene TRBJ2-1, with D possibly called TRBD1 or TRBD2 (5 bases each). The sequence derives from a woman aged 40 to 55 with Graves disease. The CDR3 sequence: CASSLGTLGVREQFF. CDR3 coding DNA: TGTGCCAGCAGTTTAGGGACCCTGGGGGTCAGGGAGCAGTTCTTC.